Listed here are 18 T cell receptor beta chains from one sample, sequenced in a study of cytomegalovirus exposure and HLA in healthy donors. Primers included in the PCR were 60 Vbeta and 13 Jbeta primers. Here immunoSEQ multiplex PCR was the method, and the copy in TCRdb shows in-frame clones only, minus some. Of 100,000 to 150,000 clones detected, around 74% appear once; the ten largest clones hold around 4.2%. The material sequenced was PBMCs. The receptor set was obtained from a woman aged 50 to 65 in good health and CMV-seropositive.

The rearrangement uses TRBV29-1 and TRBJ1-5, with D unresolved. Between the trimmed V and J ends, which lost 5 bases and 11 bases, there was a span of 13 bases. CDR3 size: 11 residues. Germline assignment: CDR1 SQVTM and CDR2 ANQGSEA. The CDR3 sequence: CSVMTGSAQHF. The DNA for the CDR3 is TGCAGCGTTATGACCGGGTCGGCCCAGCATTTT.

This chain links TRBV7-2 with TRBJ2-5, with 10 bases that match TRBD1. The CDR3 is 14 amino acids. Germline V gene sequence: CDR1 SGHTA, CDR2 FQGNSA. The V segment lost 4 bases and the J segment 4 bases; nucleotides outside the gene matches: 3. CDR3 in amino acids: CASSSRTGGETQYF. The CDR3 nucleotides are TGTGCCAGCAGCTCAAGGACAGGGGGAGAGACCCAGTACTTC.

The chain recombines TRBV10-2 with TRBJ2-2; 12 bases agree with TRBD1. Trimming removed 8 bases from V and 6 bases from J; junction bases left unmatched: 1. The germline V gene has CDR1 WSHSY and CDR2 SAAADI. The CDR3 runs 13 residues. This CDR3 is CASGTGGPGELFF. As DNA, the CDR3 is TGCGCCAGCGGGACAGGGGGCCCCGGGGAGCTGTTTTTT.

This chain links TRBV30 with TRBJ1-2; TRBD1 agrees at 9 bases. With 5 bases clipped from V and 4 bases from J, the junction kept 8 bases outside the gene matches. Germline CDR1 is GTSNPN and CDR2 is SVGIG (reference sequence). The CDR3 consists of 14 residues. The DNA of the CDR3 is TGTGCCTGGGGGGGGGACAGGGATTCCTATGGCTACACCTTC. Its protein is CAWGGDRDSYGYTF.

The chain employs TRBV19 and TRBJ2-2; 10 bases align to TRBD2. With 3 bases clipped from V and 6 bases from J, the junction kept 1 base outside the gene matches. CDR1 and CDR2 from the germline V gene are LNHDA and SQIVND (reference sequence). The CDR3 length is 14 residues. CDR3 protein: CASSITSGAGELFF. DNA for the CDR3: TGTGCCAGTAGTATCACTAGCGGGGCCGGGGAGCTGTTTTTT.

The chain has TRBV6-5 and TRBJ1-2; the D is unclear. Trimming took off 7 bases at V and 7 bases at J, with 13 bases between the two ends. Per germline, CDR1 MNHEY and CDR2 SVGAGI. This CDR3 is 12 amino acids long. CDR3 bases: TGTGCCAGCATGTCCGTGGCAATTGGCTACACCTTC. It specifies CASMSVAIGYTF.

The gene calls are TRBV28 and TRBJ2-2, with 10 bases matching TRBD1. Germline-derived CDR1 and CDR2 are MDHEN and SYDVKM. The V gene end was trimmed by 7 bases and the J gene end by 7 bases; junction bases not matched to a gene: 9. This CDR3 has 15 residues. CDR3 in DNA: TGTGCCAGCAACCCTGACAGGGGGCAGAGCGGGGAGCTGTTTTTT. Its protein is CASNPDRGQSGELFF.

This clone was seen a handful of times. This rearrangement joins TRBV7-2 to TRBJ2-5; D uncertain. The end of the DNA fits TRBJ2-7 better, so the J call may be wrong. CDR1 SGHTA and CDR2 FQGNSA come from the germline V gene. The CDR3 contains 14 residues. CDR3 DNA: TGTGCCAGCAGCTTAGGGTCACAGACCTACGAGCAGTACTTC. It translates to CASSLGSQTYEQYF.

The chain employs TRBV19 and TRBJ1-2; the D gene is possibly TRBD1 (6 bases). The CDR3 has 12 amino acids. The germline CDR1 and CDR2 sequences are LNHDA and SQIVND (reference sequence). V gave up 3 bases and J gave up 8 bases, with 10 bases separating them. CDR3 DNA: TGTGCCAGTAGTATCCAGGGGAGAGGCTACACCTTC. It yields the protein CASSIQGRGYTF.

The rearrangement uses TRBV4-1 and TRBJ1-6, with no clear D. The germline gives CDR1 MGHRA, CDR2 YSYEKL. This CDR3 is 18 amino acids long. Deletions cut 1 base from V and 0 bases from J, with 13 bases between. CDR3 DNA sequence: TGCGCCAGCAGCCAAGTCGCAGAGGCGAGCTCCTATAATTCACCCCTCCACTTT. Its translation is CASSQVAEASSYNSPLHF.

This CDR3 is CASSFGGANEKLFF. DNA of the CDR3: TGTGCCAGCAGTTTTGGGGGGGCTAATGAAAAACTGTTTTTT. This chain connects TRBV2 to TRBJ1-4; possibly TRBD1 for D (5 bases). There are 14 residues in the CDR3. Germline loops: CDR1 SNHLY, CDR2 FYNNEI. The V end was cut by 5 bases, the J end by 3 bases, with 10 bases between.

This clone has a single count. The DNA of the CDR3 is TGCGCCAGCAGCCAAGGGGAGCCCGTAGTCAGGGCCAACGTCCTGACTTTC. Translation gives CASSQGEPVVRANVLTF. This sequence joins TRBV4-1 and TRBJ2-6; D might be TRBD2 (5 bases). The germline CDR1 and CDR2 sequences are MGHRA and YSYEKL. The CDR3 has 17 amino acids. V lost 1 base, J lost 5 bases, and 15 bases lay in between.

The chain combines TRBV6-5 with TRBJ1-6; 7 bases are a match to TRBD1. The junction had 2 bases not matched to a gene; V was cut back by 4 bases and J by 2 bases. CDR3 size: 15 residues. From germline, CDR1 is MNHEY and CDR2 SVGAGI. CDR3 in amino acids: CASSSTGPYNSPLHF. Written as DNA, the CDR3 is TGTGCCAGCAGTTCGACAGGGCCCTATAATTCACCCCTCCACTTT.

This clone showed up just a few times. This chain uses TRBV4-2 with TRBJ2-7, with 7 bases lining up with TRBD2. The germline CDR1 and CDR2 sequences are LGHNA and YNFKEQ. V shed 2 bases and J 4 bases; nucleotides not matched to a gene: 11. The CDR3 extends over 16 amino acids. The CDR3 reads CASSQTPDIGRYEQYF. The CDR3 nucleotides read TGTGCCAGCAGCCAAACGCCGGACATCGGGAGGTACGAGCAGTACTTC.

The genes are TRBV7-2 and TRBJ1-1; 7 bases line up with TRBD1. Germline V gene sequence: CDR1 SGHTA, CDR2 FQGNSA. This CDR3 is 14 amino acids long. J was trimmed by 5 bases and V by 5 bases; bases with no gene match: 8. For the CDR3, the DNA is TGTGCCAGCAGCCCACAGGGGATGGGGACTGAAGCTTTCTTT. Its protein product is CASSPQGMGTEAFF.

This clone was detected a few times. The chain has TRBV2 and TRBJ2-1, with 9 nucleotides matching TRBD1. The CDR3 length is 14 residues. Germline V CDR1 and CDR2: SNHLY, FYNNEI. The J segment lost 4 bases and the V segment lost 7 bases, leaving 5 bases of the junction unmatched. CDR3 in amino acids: CASKLGTGYNEQFF. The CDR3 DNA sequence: TGTGCCAGCAAGCTAGGGACAGGGTACAATGAGCAGTTCTTC. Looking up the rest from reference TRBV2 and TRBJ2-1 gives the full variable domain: EPEVTQTPSHQVTQMGQEVILRCVPISNHLYFYWYRQILGQKVEFLVSFYNNEISEKSEIFDDQFSVERPDGSNFTLKIRSTKLEDSAMYFCASKLGTGYNEQFFGPGTRLTVL.

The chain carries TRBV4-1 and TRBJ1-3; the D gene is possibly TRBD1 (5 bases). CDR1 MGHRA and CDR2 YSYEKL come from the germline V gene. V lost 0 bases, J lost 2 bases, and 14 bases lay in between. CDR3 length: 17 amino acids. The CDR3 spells CASSQDRLSGPGNTIYF. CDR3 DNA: TGCGCCAGCAGCCAAGATCGGTTATCAGGGCCTGGAAACACCATATATTTT.

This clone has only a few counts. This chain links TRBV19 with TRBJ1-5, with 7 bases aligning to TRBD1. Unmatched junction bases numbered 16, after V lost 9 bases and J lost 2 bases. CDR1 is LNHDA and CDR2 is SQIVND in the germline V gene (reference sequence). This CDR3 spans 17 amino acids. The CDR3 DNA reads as TGTGCCAGCACTAAGGCCCACACAGGGGCGCGCAATCAGCCCCAGCATTTT. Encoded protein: CASTKAHTGARNQPQHF.